Reported below is one T cell receptor beta chain. Its matching antigen is unknown. These data are taken from a study of T cell repertoires in cytomegalovirus infection. Study information: Indications came from public TCR beta signatures; they pointed to CMV infection and to a matching HLA type. Study outcomes and limitations: CMV-specific TCR beta clonotypes restricted by HLA-C were the ones dominating the ex vivo response. People with CMV and the relevant HLA were identified by cumulative public TCR beta family frequency.

With 4 bases removed from V and 3 bases from J, the gap between germline ends came to 12 bases. This CDR3 region has 14 residues. The V gene's germline CDR1 is MGHRA and CDR2 YSYEKL. TCRdb re-analysed the reads in MiXCR, keeping a single row per CDR3 protein. The table includes 300,000 to 450,000 distinct CDR3 sequences, roughly 18% detected once. The V call is TRBV4-1, the J call TRBJ1-1, with D possibly being TRBD1 (5 bases). Sequences were obtained from PBMCs. This clonotype was obtained from a human donor in good health (CMV status not recorded). Some clones in this sample may be carry-over from other donors' samples. As DNA, the CDR3 is TGCGCCAGCAGCCGCCGCAGGGAGGACACTGAAGCTTTCTTT. The encoded protein is CASSRRREDTEAFF.